This TCR beta chain was sequenced in a study of blood T cell repertoires in COVID-19. CDR3 size: 13 residues. Per germline, CDR1 MNHNY and CDR2 SVGAGI (reference sequence). V was clipped by 6 bases and J by 4 bases; unmatched bases: 4. This clone has only one observation. The repertoire was sequenced with immunoSEQ multiplex PCR; TCRdb's copy has only in-frame clones and lacks some. The data show approximately 250,000 clones, roughly 89% seen once. The V call is TRBV6-6, the J call TRBJ2-3; 7 bases match TRBD1. The clonotype originates from a man younger than 45 who had recovered from COVID-19. The source material was peripheral blood. Here the CDR3 reads CASRPQGADTQYF. The CDR3 nucleotides are TGTGCCAGCAGACCCCAGGGGGCAGATACGCAGTATTTT.